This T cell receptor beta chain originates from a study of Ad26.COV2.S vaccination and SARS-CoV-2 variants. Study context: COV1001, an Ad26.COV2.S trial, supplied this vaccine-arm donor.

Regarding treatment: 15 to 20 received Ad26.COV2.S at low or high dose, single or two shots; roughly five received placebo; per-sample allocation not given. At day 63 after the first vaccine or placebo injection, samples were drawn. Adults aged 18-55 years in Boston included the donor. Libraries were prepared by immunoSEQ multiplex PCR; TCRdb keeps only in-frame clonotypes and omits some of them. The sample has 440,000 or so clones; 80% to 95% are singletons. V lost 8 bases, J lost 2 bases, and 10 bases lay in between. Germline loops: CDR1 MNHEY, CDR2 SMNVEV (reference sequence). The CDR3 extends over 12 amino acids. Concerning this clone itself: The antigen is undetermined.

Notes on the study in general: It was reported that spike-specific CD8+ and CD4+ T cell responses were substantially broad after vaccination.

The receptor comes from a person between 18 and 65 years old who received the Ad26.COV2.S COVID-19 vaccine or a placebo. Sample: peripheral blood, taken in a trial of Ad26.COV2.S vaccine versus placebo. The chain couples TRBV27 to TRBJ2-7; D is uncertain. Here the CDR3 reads CASHKVPYEQYF. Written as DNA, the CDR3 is TGTGCCAGCCACAAGGTCCCCTACGAGCAGTACTTC.